These 24 T cell receptor beta chains were all obtained from the same sample, sequenced in a study of Graves' ophthalmopathy and Graves' hyperthyroidism. Amplifying from RNA transcripts, the study obtained TCR beta CDR3 regions. The authors performed first-round RT-PCR with HTBI primers and then a second-round multiplex PCR. TCRdb re-called the multiplex PCR reads with MiXCR, one entry per CDR3 protein. The table shows hundreds of thousands of distinct CDR3 sequences, with more than 40% occurring only once. The specimen sequenced was peripheral blood. The source of these receptors is an adult man with Graves' ophthalmopathy.

Many counts were recorded for this clonotype. V usage is TRBV20-1 and J usage is TRBJ2-7, with 9 bases matching TRBD1. Per germline, CDR1 DFQATT and CDR2 SNEGSKA (reference sequence). The CDR3 has 13 amino acids. The trim removed 3 bases at V and 2 bases at J, leaving 2 bases unmatched. CDR3 in amino acids: CSASHRGPYEQYF. CDR3 nucleotides: TGCAGTGCTAGTCACAGGGGGCCCTACGAGCAGTACTTC.

The rearrangement uses TRBV11-1 and TRBJ2-7; perhaps TRBD2 as D (7 bases). Between the trimmed V and J ends, which lost 5 bases and 5 bases, there was a span of 19 bases. Germline V gives CDR1 SGHAT, CDR2 FQDESV (reference sequence). The CDR3 contains 15 residues. CDR3: CASSPGGTRIHEQYF. As DNA, the CDR3 is TGTGCCAGCAGCCCCGGGGGGACAAGGATCCACGAGCAGTACTTC.

In its sample, this clonotype was seen many times. The chain recombines TRBV5-1 with TRBJ2-2; D might be TRBD1 (5 bases). V lost 5 bases to trimming and J lost 1 base, with 12 bases between them. CDR1 and CDR2 from the germline V gene are SGHRS and YFSETQ. The CDR3 is made up of 15 amino acids. The DNA for the CDR3 is TGCGCCAGCAGAGTTCAGGGCCGGAACACCGGGGAGCTGTTTTTT. Translated, it gives CASRVQGRNTGELFF.

This clonotype has at least ten counts. The genes are TRBV14 and TRBJ2-2; D is ambiguous. The V end lost 4 bases, the J end lost 6 bases, and 6 bases lay between the germline ends. The V gene's germline CDR1 is SGHDN and CDR2 FVKESK. The CDR3 loop spans 12 amino acids. The CDR3: CASSLSSGELFF. CDR3 DNA: TGTGCCAGCAGCCTTAGCTCCGGGGAGCTGTTTTTT.

This chain joins TRBV7-6 and TRBJ1-5; TRBD1 aligns across 9 bases. The germline V gene has CDR1 SGHVS and CDR2 FNYEAQ. The CDR3 has 17 residues. With 1 base clipped from V and 0 bases from J, the junction kept 4 bases outside the gene matches. CDR3 nucleotides: TGTGCCAGCAGCTTAGGGACAGGGGATCATAGCAATCAGCCCCAGCATTTT. It specifies CASSLGTGDHSNQPQHF.

The rearrangement joins TRBV25-1 to TRBJ1-2, with D perhaps matching TRBD1 (6 bases). CDR1 is MGHDK, CDR2 SYGVNS, per germline. This CDR3 spans 13 amino acids. V was trimmed by 8 bases and J by 3 bases, leaving 13 bases between them. CDR3 DNA: TGTGCCAGCTTAACAGGGACCTACTATGGCTACACCTTC. Protein: CASLTGTYYGYTF.

This chain uses TRBV25-1 with TRBJ1-2, with 9 bases identical to TRBD1. CDR3 length equals 13 residues. Per germline, CDR1 MGHDK and CDR2 SYGVNS. The CDR3: CASWATGGYGYTF. The CDR3 nucleotides read TGTGCTAGCTGGGCGACAGGGGGATATGGCTACACCTTC.

Remarks on this clonotype: A read error may explain this, as a much larger clone is one base away. This chain joins TRBV10-3 and TRBJ2-7; the match to TRBD2 covers 8 bases. Germline V gene data show CDR1 as ENHRY and CDR2 as SYGVKD. Trimming cost V 3 bases and J 4 bases; bases outside gene matches: 8. This CDR3 has 15 residues. CDR3: CAISDSAGGSYEQYF. The CDR3 DNA sequence: TGTGCCATCAGTGATTCGGCGGGAGGATCATACGAGCAGTACTTC.

This clonotype was detected ten times or more. The chain employs TRBV7-9 and TRBJ2-6; the match to TRBD1 covers 11 bases. This CDR3 contains 17 residues. Germline V gene data show CDR1 as SEHNR and CDR2 as FQNEAQ (reference sequence). The trim removed 10 bases at V and 0 bases at J, leaving 8 bases unmatched. CDR3 sequence (DNA): TGTGCCATTACCCTGGGACAGGGGGGCTCTGGGGCCAACGTCCTGACTTTC. Encoded protein: CAITLGQGGSGANVLTF.

This clonotype showed up many times. This chain connects TRBV12-3 or TRBV12-4 to TRBJ2-2; D not certain. The CDR3 loop spans 12 amino acids. V shed 6 bases and J shed 7 bases, with 9 bases lying between them. This CDR3 reads CASRLAIGELFF. In nucleotides, the CDR3 is TGTGCCAGCAGATTGGCTATCGGGGAGCTGTTTTTT.

The CDR3 DNA is TGTGCCAGCAGCTTAGTAGGGGGCGGGTATGGCTACACCTTC. Its translation: CASSLVGGGYGYTF. V and J are TRBV7-2 and TRBJ1-2; 7 bases are a match to TRBD1. Germline lookup yields CDR1 SGHTA and CDR2 FQGNSA. Germline trimming cut 1 base from V and 5 bases from J; bases unmatched to any gene: 4. The CDR3 is made up of 14 amino acids.

As for this clonotype: This may come from a read error, since a much larger clone is one base off. The V and J genes are TRBV20-1 and TRBJ1-2; tentative D call: TRBD1 (5 bases). V gave up 6 bases and J gave up 4 bases, with 12 bases separating them. Germline V gene data show CDR1 as DFQATT and CDR2 as SNEGSKA (reference sequence). The CDR3 sequence is 12 residues long. CDR3 bases: TGCAGTGCCACGGCGGGACCCTATGGCTACACCTTC. It encodes CSATAGPYGYTF.

This clonotype was observed once. The chain links TRBV10-3 to TRBJ2-1; TRBD2 aligns across 14 bases. The CDR3 consists of 16 residues. V shed 3 bases and J 7 bases; nucleotides not matched to a gene: 5. Germline V gene lookup returns CDR1 ENHRY and CDR2 SYGVKD. The CDR3 loop is CAISDPGLAGGNEQFF. The CDR3 coding sequence is TGTGCCATCAGTGACCCTGGACTAGCGGGGGGAAATGAGCAGTTCTTC.

This clonotype was found a few times. The gene calls are TRBV19 and TRBJ1-4; D unresolved. The CDR3 is 14 amino acids. The V end was cut by 3 bases, the J end by 0 bases, with 5 bases between. Per the germline V gene, CDR1 is LNHDA and CDR2 is SQIVND (reference sequence). The CDR3 loop reads CASSITPTNEKLFF. The CDR3 DNA follows: TGTGCCAGTAGTATTACACCAACTAATGAAAAACTGTTTTTT.

This clonotype appeared a few times. V is TRBV4-2 and J is TRBJ2-2, with D perhaps assigned TRBD1 or TRBD2 (6 bases each). CDR3 length equals 15 residues. The germline V gene encodes CDR1 LGHNA and CDR2 YNFKEQ. Trimming shortened V by 0 bases and J by 4 bases, and 9 bases separated the two germline ends. The chain's CDR3 is CASSQEGGATGELFF. In nucleotides, the CDR3 is TGTGCCAGCAGCCAAGAGGGGGGCGCCACCGGGGAGCTGTTTTTT.

The rearrangement uses TRBV19 and TRBJ1-5; 9 positions agree with TRBD1. This CDR3 is 16 amino acids long. The V and J ends lost 1 base and 0 bases, in that order; junction bases with no gene match: 1. Germline assignment: CDR1 LNHDA and CDR2 SQIVND (reference sequence). DNA of the CDR3: TGTGCCAGTAGTATAGGGACAGGGGCTAGCAATCAGCCCCAGCATTTT. Translating it yields CASSIGTGASNQPQHF.

This clonotype was counted many times. The rearrangement uses TRBV7-8 and TRBJ2-5; 7 bases align to TRBD2. CDR1 and CDR2 (germline): SGHVS, FQNEAQ. The CDR3 sequence is 15 residues long. V lost 4 bases to trimming and J lost 2 bases; unmatched junction nucleotides: 7. The CDR3 nucleotides read TGTGCCAGCAGCTCGGAACTAGCGTTACAAGAGACCCAGTACTTC. Encoded protein: CASSSELALQETQYF.

About this clonotype itself: The CDR3 does not close with the conserved phenylalanine or tryptophan, likely indicating a read error. The chain combines TRBV19 with TRBJ1-2; the D is unclear. Per the germline V gene, CDR1 is LNHDA and CDR2 is SQIVND (reference sequence). This CDR3 has 13 residues. With 3 bases removed from V and 3 bases from J, the gap between germline ends came to 8 bases. As DNA, the CDR3 is TGTGCCAGTAGTATTCCGACCTACTATGGCTACACCCTC. It encodes CASSIPTYYGYTL.

In this sample, this clonotype turned up many times. The chain employs TRBV10-2 and TRBJ2-7; 9 bases fit TRBD1. Trimming took 2 bases from V and 5 from J; bases not matched to a gene: 4. The CDR3 sequence is 14 residues long. Germline CDR1 is WSHSY and CDR2 is SAAADI. The CDR3 sequence is CASSEGTGSHEQYF. Written as DNA, the CDR3 is TGCGCCAGCAGTGAGGGGACAGGGAGCCACGAGCAGTACTTC.

There are many counts of this clonotype. The rearrangement joins TRBV24-1 to TRBJ1-1, with D hard to call. The V end lost 2 bases, the J end lost 1 base, and 10 bases lay between the germline ends. The CDR3 runs 15 residues. Germline V gene sequence: CDR1 KGHDR, CDR2 SFDVKD. The DNA for the CDR3 is TGTGCCACCAGTGATTCTAAGGTGGGGAACACTGAAGCTTTCTTT. The encoded protein is CATSDSKVGNTEAFF.

The CDR3: CASSQVASGLAGGNTGELFF. The CDR3 DNA reads as TGCGCCAGCAGCCAAGTTGCGTCTGGGCTAGCGGGGGGGAACACCGGGGAGCTGTTTTTT. The chain is built from TRBV4-1 and TRBJ2-2; 11 bases fit TRBD2. The CDR3 has 20 residues. Trimming took 1 base from V and 1 from J; bases not matched to a gene: 11. From germline, CDR1 is MGHRA and CDR2 YSYEKL.

This clonotype has at least ten counts. This chain joins TRBV29-1 and TRBJ1-1, with 8 bases identical to TRBD1. The CDR3 has 14 residues. Germline assignment: CDR1 SQVTM and CDR2 ANQGSEA. J lost 4 bases, V lost 2 bases, and 6 bases had no gene match. The CDR3 reads CSVELATGGTEAFF. The CDR3 coding sequence is TGCAGCGTTGAATTGGCCACAGGGGGCACTGAAGCTTTCTTT.

As to this clonotype: A read error may be the cause here, since a much bigger clone is one base away. The V gene is TRBV15, the J gene TRBJ1-1, with 7 bases aligning to TRBD1. The CDR3 loop spans 15 amino acids. V shed 5 bases and J 4 bases; nucleotides not matched to a gene: 10. Germline values: CDR1 LNHNV, CDR2 YYDKDF (reference sequence). CDR3 nucleotide sequence: TGTGCCACCAGCCCGCGAAGGGCAGGGGGCACTGAAGCTTTCTTT. Translation gives CATSPRRAGGTEAFF. The complete variable domain, with remaining parts taken from reference TRBV15 and TRBJ1-1, reads DAMVIQNPRYQVTQFGKPVTLSCSQTLNHNVMYWYQQKSSQAPKLLFHYYDKDFNNEADTPDNFQSRRPNTSFCFLDIRSPGLGDTAMYLCATSPRRAGGTEAFFGQGTRLTVV.

The V and J genes are TRBV20-1 and TRBJ2-7; tentative D call: TRBD1 (6 bases). CDR1 and CDR2 from the germline V gene are DFQATT and SNEGSKA (reference sequence). This CDR3 is built from 15 residues. V was trimmed by 5 bases and J by 3 bases, leaving 20 bases between them. Here the CDR3 DNA reads TGCAGTGCTCCGCAACAGGGAAGGGCAAGCTACGAGCAGTACTTC. This gives the protein CSAPQQGRASYEQYF.